This T cell receptor beta chain stems from a study of blood T cell repertoires in COVID-19. Overall study context: The study drew acute and convalescent COVID-19 samples from the United States, Italy and Spain.

This CDR3 has 15 amino acids. V was cut by 6 bases and J by 5 bases, with 20 bases left in between. Assay: immunoSEQ multiplex PCR; the TCRdb copy retains only in-frame clones and omits some. In the table there are a few hundred thousand clones, roughly nine tenths of which are singletons. Sequencing was done on a sample of peripheral blood. The clonotype originates from a woman in her 40s who had recovered from COVID-19. The chain employs TRBV5-7 and TRBJ1-2, with D maybe TRBD1 (5 bases). TRBV5-7 is filed as an ORF, its function uncertain. The CDR3 DNA is TGTGCCAGCAAGGGCTTTGCGGGACGAAAGTATGGCTACACCTTC. The encoded protein is CASKGFAGRKYGYTF.